Below are 11 T cell receptor beta chains sequenced from a single sample in a study of shared clonotypes between healthy human individuals. Profiling relied on immunoSEQ multiplex PCR, and the TCRdb table lists in-frame clones only, not all of them. The table shows about 520,000 clones, with approximately 82% occurring only once. Sequencing was performed on PBMCs. All receptors come from a woman aged 40-49 years in good health. Some clones in this sample may be carry-over from other donors' samples.

CDR3 sequence: CASSPRWDSRANYGYTF. CDR3 DNA: TGTGCCAGTAGTCCCCGTTGGGACAGCAGAGCTAACTATGGCTACACCTTC. The chain joins TRBV19 to TRBJ1-2; 7 bases are a match to TRBD1. The CDR3 spans 17 residues. V gave up 5 bases and J gave up 0 bases; unmatched junction bases: 12. Germline CDR1 and CDR2: LNHDA and SQIVND (reference sequence).

This rearrangement joins TRBV5-1 to TRBJ1-2, with a weak D call TRBD1 (6 bases). CDR3 size: 13 residues. Germline assignment: CDR1 SGHRS and CDR2 YFSETQ. Deletions cut 7 bases from V and 2 bases from J, with 12 bases between. CDR3 sequence reads: CASSSQGNYGYTF. DNA of the CDR3: TGCGCCAGCTCCTCGCAGGGGAACTATGGCTACACCTTC.

The sample holds a few counts of this clone. This chain uses TRBV30 with TRBJ2-1; 14 bases line up with TRBD2. Germline V gene lookup returns CDR1 GTSNPN and CDR2 SVGIG (reference sequence). This CDR3 has 20 amino acids. The ends lost 0 bases at V and 10 bases at J; junction bases unmatched: 20. CDR3 sequence reads: CAWSVWASRTSGRFQGEQFF. The CDR3 DNA is TGTGCCTGGAGTGTATGGGCAAGCCGGACTAGCGGGAGGTTTCAGGGCGAGCAGTTCTTC.

This clone has more than one count but fewer than ten. The V call is TRBV5-1, the J call TRBJ2-3; perhaps TRBD2 as D (7 bases). Germline CDR1 is SGHRS and CDR2 is YFSETQ. The CDR3 covers 19 residues. Trimming took 3 bases from V and 5 from J, leaving 28 bases between them. CDR3 coding DNA: TGCGCCAGCAGCTGGGGGGGCCCCGGGACGGCGCAACCAAAAGATACGCAGTATTTT. Translated: CASSWGGPGTAQPKDTQYF.

This clone was detected once. The chain carries TRBV15 and TRBJ2-7, with D perhaps matching TRBD2 (6 bases). Between the trimmed V and J ends, which lost 4 bases and 2 bases, there was a span of 12 bases. The CDR3 runs to 14 residues. Per the germline V gene, CDR1 is LNHNV and CDR2 is YYDKDF (reference sequence). DNA of the CDR3: TGTGCCACCAGCACGGGGGTAGTCCCCTACGAGCAGTACTTC. Encoded protein: CATSTGVVPYEQYF.

The chain has TRBV2 and TRBJ2-3; D possibly corresponds to TRBD1 (6 bases). The CDR3 has 13 residues. The germline V gene encodes CDR1 SNHLY and CDR2 FYNNEI. The V end lost 7 bases, the J end lost 3 bases, and 11 bases lay between the germline ends. The CDR3 sequence is CASILQGTDTQYF. Written as DNA, the CDR3 is TGTGCCAGCATTTTACAGGGAACAGATACGCAGTATTTT.

The genes are TRBV6-1 and TRBJ2-7; 11 nucleotides line up with TRBD2. This CDR3 contains 15 residues. V shed 2 bases, J shed 4 bases, and the junction held 4 bases outside the gene matches. Germline loops: CDR1 MNHNS, CDR2 SASEGT. DNA for the CDR3: TGTGCCAGCAGTGAAAGGTCTAGCGGGAGGTACGAGCAGTACTTC. The encoded protein is CASSERSSGRYEQYF.

This rearrangement joins TRBV5-1 to TRBJ1-2, with 7 nucleotides matching TRBD1. J lost 5 bases, V lost 4 bases, and 14 bases had no gene match. Germline CDR1 is SGHRS and CDR2 is YFSETQ. This CDR3 is 16 amino acids long. The CDR3 DNA follows: TGCGCCAGCAGCCACCGAAACAGGGGCAAGGGGTATGGCTACACCTTC. Protein sequence: CASSHRNRGKGYGYTF.

V and J are TRBV2 and TRBJ2-7; TRBD2 aligns across 8 bases. CDR3 size: 15 residues. J gave up 2 bases and V 6 bases, and 9 bases lay outside the gene matches. In germline, CDR1 is SNHLY, CDR2 FYNNEI. The DNA for the CDR3 is TGTGCCAGCAGGCTACTAGCGGCCTTCGCCTACGAGCAGTACTTC. Its protein product is CASRLLAAFAYEQYF.

The J gene is TRBJ2-7, the V gene TRBV28; either TRBD1 or TRBD2 may supply D (6 bases each). The CDR3 sequence is 16 residues long. Trimming took off 6 bases at V and 5 bases at J, with 23 bases between the two ends. CDR1 and CDR2 from the germline V gene are MDHEN and SYDVKM. Written as DNA, the CDR3 is TGTGCCAGCAGGACCTCGGGGGCAGCCGGGCTACACGAGCAGTACTTC. It translates to CASRTSGAAGLHEQYF.

In this sample, this clone turned up a few times. Within the sample, other DNA sequences also encode this same CDR3. The chain couples TRBV18 to TRBJ1-1; D not certain. The V gene lost 1 base and the J gene lost 1 base, with 4 bases spanning the gap. There are 13 residues in the CDR3. Germline CDR1 KGHSH, CDR2 LQKENI. DNA of the CDR3: TGTGCCAGCTCACCACAGGGGAACACTGAAGCTTTCTTT. Encoded protein: CASSPQGNTEAFF.